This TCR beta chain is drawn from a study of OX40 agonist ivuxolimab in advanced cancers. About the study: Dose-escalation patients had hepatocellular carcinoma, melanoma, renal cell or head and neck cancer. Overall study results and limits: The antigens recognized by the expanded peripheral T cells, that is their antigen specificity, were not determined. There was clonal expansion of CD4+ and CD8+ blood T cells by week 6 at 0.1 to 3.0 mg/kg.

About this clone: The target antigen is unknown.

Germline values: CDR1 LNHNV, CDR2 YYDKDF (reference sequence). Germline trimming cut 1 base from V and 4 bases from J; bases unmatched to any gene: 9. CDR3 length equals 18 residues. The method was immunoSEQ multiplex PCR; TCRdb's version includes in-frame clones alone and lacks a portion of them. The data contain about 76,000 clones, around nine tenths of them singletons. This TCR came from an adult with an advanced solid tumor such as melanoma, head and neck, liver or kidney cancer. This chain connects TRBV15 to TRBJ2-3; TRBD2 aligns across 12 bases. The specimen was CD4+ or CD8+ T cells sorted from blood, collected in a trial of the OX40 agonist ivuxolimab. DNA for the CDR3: TGTGCCACCAGCAGAGTTACTGCGCTAGCGGGGGGGGCAGATACGCAGTATTTT. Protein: CATSRVTALAGGADTQYF. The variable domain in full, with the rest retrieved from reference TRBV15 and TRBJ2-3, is DAMVIQNPRYQVTQFGKPVTLSCSQTLNHNVMYWYQQKSSQAPKLLFHYYDKDFNNEADTPDNFQSRRPNTSFCFLDIRSPGLGDTAMYLCATSRVTALAGGADTQYFGPGTRLTVL.